This TCR beta chain was identified during a study of blood T cell repertoires in COVID-19. Across the study: From the United States, Italy and Spain came samples of acute and convalescent COVID-19.

TCRdb keeps only in-frame clones here, not all; method: immunoSEQ multiplex PCR. The profile covers some 200,000 clones, with over 75% appearing a single time and about 4.8% taken by the ten largest. This CDR3 is 16 amino acids long. The germline V gene has CDR1 SGHNT and CDR2 YYREEE (reference sequence). Losses at the gene ends were 0 bases for V and 3 bases for J; bases not matched to a gene: 4. The source material was peripheral blood. The V gene is TRBV5-4, the J gene TRBJ2-2; 8 positions agree with TRBD1. This receptor was identified in a woman in her thirties or forties with acute or convalescent COVID-19. CDR3 protein: CASSLGQGAHTGELFF. The CDR3 DNA follows: TGTGCCAGCAGCTTGGGGCAGGGGGCTCACACCGGGGAGCTGTTTTTT.